This T cell receptor (beta chain) was captured in a study of technical replicates of blood from several donors. Germline V CDR1 and CDR2: SGHRS, YFSETQ. The CDR3 runs 14 residues. V dropped 7 bases and J dropped 2 bases, with 16 bases sitting between them. Clones were sequenced by immunoSEQ multiplex PCR, and TCRdb holds only the in-frame ones, with some missing. The profile shows about 89,000 clones, 85% to 95% of them singletons. What was sequenced was T cells isolated from PBMCs. The chain combines TRBV5-1 with TRBJ2-7; possibly TRBD2 for D (7 bases). The sequence came from a human donor in good health. CDR3 protein: CASSMTGGPYEQYF. In DNA, the CDR3 is TGCGCCAGCTCCATGACGGGGGGCCCCTACGAGCAGTACTTC.